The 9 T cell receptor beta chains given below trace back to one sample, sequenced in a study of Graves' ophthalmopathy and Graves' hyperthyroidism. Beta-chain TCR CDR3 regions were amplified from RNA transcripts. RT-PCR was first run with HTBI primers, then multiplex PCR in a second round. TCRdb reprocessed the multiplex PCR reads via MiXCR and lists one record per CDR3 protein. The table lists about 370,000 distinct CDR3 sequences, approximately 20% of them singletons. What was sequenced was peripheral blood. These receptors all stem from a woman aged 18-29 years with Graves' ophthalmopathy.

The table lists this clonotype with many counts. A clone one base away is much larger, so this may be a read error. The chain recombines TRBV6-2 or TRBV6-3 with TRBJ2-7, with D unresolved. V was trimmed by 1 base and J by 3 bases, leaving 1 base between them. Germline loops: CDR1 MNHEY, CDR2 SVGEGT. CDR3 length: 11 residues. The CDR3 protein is CASSYYYEQYF. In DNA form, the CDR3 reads TGTGCCAGCAGTTACTACTACGAGCAGTACTTC.

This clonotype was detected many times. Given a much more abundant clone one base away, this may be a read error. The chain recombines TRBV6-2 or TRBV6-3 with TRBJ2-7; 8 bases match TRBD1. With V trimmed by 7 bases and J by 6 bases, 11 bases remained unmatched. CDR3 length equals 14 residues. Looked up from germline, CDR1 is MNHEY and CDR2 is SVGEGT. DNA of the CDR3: TGTGCCAGCAAGACCGGGGCAGGGGGCGGCGAGCAGTACTTC. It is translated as CASKTGAGGGEQYF.

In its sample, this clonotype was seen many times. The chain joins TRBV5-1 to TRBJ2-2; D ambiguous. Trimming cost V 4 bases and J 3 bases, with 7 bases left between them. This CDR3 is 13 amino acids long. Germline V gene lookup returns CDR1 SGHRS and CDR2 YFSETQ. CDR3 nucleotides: TGCGCCAGCAGCCCGCTGCACACCGGGGAGCTGTTTTTT. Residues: CASSPLHTGELFF.

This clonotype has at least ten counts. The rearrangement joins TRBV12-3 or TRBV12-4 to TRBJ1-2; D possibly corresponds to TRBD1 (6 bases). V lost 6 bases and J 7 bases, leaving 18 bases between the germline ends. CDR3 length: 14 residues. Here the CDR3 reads CASSTPSRGAGYTF. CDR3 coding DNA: TGTGCCAGCAGCACCCCGTCCAGGGGCGCTGGCTACACCTTC.

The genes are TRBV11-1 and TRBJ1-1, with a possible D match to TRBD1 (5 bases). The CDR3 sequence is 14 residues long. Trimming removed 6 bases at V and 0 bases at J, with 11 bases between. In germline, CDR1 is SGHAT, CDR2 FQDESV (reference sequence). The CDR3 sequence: CASSRDGMNTEAFF. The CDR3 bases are TGTGCCAGCAGTCGGGACGGAATGAACACTGAAGCTTTCTTT.

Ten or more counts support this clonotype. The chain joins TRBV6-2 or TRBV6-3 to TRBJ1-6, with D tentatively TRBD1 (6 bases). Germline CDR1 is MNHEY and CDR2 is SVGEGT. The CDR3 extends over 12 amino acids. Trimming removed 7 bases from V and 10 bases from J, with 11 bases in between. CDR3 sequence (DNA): TGTGCCAGCAACACAGGGCAATCACCCCTCCACTTT. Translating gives CASNTGQSPLHF.

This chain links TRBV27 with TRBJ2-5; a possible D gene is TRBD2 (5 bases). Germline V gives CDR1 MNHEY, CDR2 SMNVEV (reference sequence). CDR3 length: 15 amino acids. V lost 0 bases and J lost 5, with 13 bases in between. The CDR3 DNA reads TGTGCCAGCAGTTTATCTCGGGGATTGCAGGAGACCCAGTACTTC. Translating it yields CASSLSRGLQETQYF.

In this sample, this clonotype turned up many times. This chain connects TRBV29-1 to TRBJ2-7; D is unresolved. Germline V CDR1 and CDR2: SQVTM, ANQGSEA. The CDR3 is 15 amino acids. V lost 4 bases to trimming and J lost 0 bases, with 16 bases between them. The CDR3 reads CSVALGRVRSYEQYF. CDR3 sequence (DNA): TGCAGCGTTGCCCTTGGACGGGTCCGCTCCTACGAGCAGTACTTC.

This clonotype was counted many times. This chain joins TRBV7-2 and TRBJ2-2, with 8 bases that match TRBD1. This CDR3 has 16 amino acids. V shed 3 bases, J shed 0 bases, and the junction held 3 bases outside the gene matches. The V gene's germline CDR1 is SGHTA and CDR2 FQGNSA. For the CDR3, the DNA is TGTGCCAGCAGCTTTGCAGGGGGCGCGAACACCGGGGAGCTGTTTTTT. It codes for CASSFAGGANTGELFF. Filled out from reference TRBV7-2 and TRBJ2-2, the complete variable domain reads GAGVSQSPSNKVTEKGKDVELRCDPISGHTALYWYRQSLGQGLEFLIYFQGNSAPDKSGLPSDRFSAERTGGSVSTLTIQRTQQEDSAVYLCASSFAGGANTGELFFGEGSRLTVL.